A selection of T cell receptor beta chains follows, all from one sample in a study of T-cell memory formation after mild COVID-19. Via MiXCR, TCRdb re-called the 5' RACE reads, giving one row per CDR3 protein. The data hold under 350,000 distinct CDR3 sequences, with 15% to 20% observed a single time. The sample was PBMCs or a T cell subset sorted from them (not recorded which). The origin of the receptors is a man younger than 35 who had mild COVID-19 (a few samples of this study predate the infection). Cell type and time point are not known. CDR3s include the opening cysteine and the closing phenylalanine or tryptophan.

V	J	CDR3
TRBV29-1	TRBJ2-7	CSVHSTGALGEQYF
TRBV7-2	TRBJ2-5	CASSLFLETQYF
TRBV4-2	TRBJ2-3	CASSQFLAGGSDTQYF
TRBV7-9	TRBJ2-3	CASSPQWAERTDTQYF
TRBV3-1	TRBJ1-6	CASSQALNSPLHF
TRBV11-2	TRBJ2-3	CASSLGSLRGTDTQYF
TRBV7-7	TRBJ1-4	CASSRGPTNEKLFF
TRBV18	TRBJ2-2	CASSGQGGTGELFF
TRBV20-1	TRBJ1-2	CSASEAGILYGYTF
TRBV29-1	TRBJ2-3	CSVRGQGVSTQYF
TRBV12-3/TRBV12-4	TRBJ1-5	CASSSPFLGNQPQHF
TRBV12-3/TRBV12-4	TRBJ1-4	CASSLGIHEKLFF